This T cell receptor (beta chain) was sequenced during a study of cytomegalovirus exposure and HLA in healthy donors (dated 2017 in TCRdb). The study in broad terms: According to an earlier analysis of 587 of the donors, about 179 million T cells yielded some 120 million unique TCR beta sequences and approximately 280 Gb of sequence data. An early release covering approximately 600 HLA-typed donors comprised 250 to 350 gigabases of sequencing data and 85 million to 100 million unique TCR sequences. Of the 300 to 450 genotyped donors, around 81% fell in the genetic ancestry cluster associated with self-reported Caucasian donors. The study was designed to test whether signatures of past pathogen exposure could be identified by cataloging public T cell receptors. The T cell repertoires of 700 or so subjects were profiled by immunosequencing and related to cytomegalovirus serostatus. Along with the approximately 650-subject first cohort, a separate validation cohort of more than 90 different subjects was used. The study combined high-throughput TCR immunosequencing, statistical association of individual TCRs with disease status, and machine learning to predict cytomegalovirus infection status. To study patterns of TCR occurrence, a later analysis re-analyzed previously published TCR beta repertoires from 550 to 800 donors and added high-resolution HLA genotyping. In the later analysis, no new phenotypic data were used to find candidate immune exposures; instead, reliance was placed on TCR beta sequences and their occurrence across donors. In an earlier analysis of over 550 of the donors, high-throughput TCR beta sequencing was used to judge whether each TCR beta V gene segment behaved as functional or pseudogenic. Donor age, sex, ethnicity and CMV serostatus were collected together with the repertoire data. A later genetic analysis took genome-wide SNP genotypes for 398 of the 666 donors and used that subset as a discovery cohort. All discovery cohort repertoires had been generated using a single sequencing platform. HLA typing included class I and class II loci at four-digit resolution. The number of donors typed differed by locus, with roughly 629-640 for A, B, C, DRB1 and DQB1, more than 500 for DQA1, 600 to 610 for DPA1, and 472 for DPB1. About five DR-DQ haplotypes were handled as single units for association and clustering, since linkage in the cohort was strong. Across about 380 genotyped donors of the cohort, an average of 235,054 unique TCR beta nucleotide sequences per donor were sequenced, and roughly 18% of those sequences were non-productive.

In regard to this clone: This clone's antigen is unknown. Per-nucleotide qualities are absent, and no much larger clonotype sits a single base away.

Broad study findings and their caveats: A further reported finding was that TCR beta sequences accurately predicted the HLA-A and HLA-B alleles for most subjects in the first cohort. In an earlier analysis of 450 to 750 of the donors, most TCR beta V segments appeared in productive rearrangements about 87% or about 30% of the time, broadly matching IMGT annotations. Because counts were too low, around 18 rarely observed V segments, including chromosome 9 orphons, were left out of the earlier analysis of roughly 600 of the donors. It was suggested by the authors that the approach could potentially be generalized to other disease states and immunological phenotypes. A later genetic analysis reported fewer N-insertions in productive TCRs among donors in an Asian-associated ancestry cluster than the roughly 700-donor mean. A later analysis found that HLA-associated TCR beta chains were more clonally expanded and had lower generation probabilities than equally common non-associated chains. A group of highly shared sequence variants was considered likely to be a technical artifact of the sequencing pipeline. Cytomegalovirus status was reported to be diagnosed by the classifier with high specificity and sensitivity in both the original and validation cohorts. The study gave a list of under 200 TCR beta chains associated with cytomegalovirus. When HLA alleles, especially DR and DQ, strongly co-occurred, attributing TCR associations to individual alleles was difficult. The only immune exposure information available for the cohort was CMV serostatus. Specific HLA alleles were associated with 18,000 or so TCR beta sequences at a false discovery rate of 0.05 in a later analysis. Presence/absence analyses assumed roughly uniform sequencing depth across donors, an assumption that may not hold. In vitro tests confirmed that a few of the cytomegalovirus-associated TCR beta chains recognize cytomegalovirus antigens. In a later analysis, most CMV-associated TCR beta chains were found to appear HLA-restricted, with HLA associations seemingly driven largely by CMV exposure. Correlated functional status among segregating V segments might be attributable to linkage disequilibrium, but an unknown experimental factor could not be ruled out. Some IMGT-functional V segments, including TRBV6-2 and TRBV6-3, could not be distinguished by the 87-base-pair reads and were therefore excluded. Because some donors lacked HLA typing at each locus, the association tests relied only on the typed subset. In this cohort, only TCR beta chains were sequenced, and detectable features were limited by the absence of alpha or paired-chain data. V-gene and J-gene trimming of TCR beta chains was associated with a missense DCLRE1C variant in a later genetic analysis, and the association was replicated in an independent cohort. In a later analysis, the rate of TCR association differed among HLA loci, with DRB1 alleles having the most associated TCRs and HLA-C alleles having the fewest. In a later analysis, several top co-occurrence clusters were reported to appear linked to parvovirus B19, influenza, CMV and Epstein-Barr virus. Across donors, most TCR sequences were observed very rarely, whereas some public TCRs were present in many individuals.

The cohort comprised more than 550 healthy bone marrow donors. At the time of sampling, all cohort members were nominally healthy, though unrecorded immune exposures were likely present. The donor tested CMV seropositive, placing the donor among the 290 or so seropositive members of the cohort. Every donor gave a peripheral blood sample, and the peripheral blood mononuclear cells from that sample were used for TCR beta sequencing. Genomic DNA extraction from the blood cell samples was performed with the Qiagen DNeasy Blood Extraction Kit. The library was prepared using the immunoSEQ multiplex PCR assay. For the multiplex PCR, a mixture combining 60 forward primers for TCR Vbeta segments and 13 reverse primers for TCR Jbeta segments was used. Amplification of the CDR3 region of rearranged TCR beta genes was performed with a multiplex PCR assay on genomic DNA. The Illumina HiSeq System was used to sequence the amplified TCR beta libraries as 87-base-pair reads. The original methods were these. Across the roughly 600 repertoires, a later analysis counted 60 million to 90 million unique TCR beta chains, roughly 11 million of which were shared by at least two donors. Raw reads were error-corrected and collapsed into unique sequences by a nearest-neighbor algorithm in which closely related sequences were merged to remove PCR and sequencing errors. Alignment of CDR3 sequences to IMGT reference sequences was used to assign V, D and J gene segments. Each retained sequence needed at least a six-nucleotide match to both a V gene segment and a J gene segment. A rearrangement counted as productive if the CDR3 had no stop codons and remained in frame with V and J, and every other rearrangement counted as non-productive. Following IMGT convention, CDR3 was defined as the stretch from the second conserved V-encoded cysteine to the conserved J-encoded phenylalanine. The earlier analysis of fewer than 750 of the donors excluded sequences that lacked an unambiguous match to a single V gene segment. An earlier analysis of a few hundred of the donors called V segments functional above 56.7% productive rearrangements and segregating when the between-donor standard deviation exceeded 5%. A statistical classification framework was developed to diagnose cytomegalovirus status using the catalog of TCR beta chain sequences. A later analysis assigned V and J genes by comparing TCR nucleotide sequences with IMGT/GENE-DB human TR gene sequences. Using the TCRdist pipeline, a later analysis assigned CDR3 sequences along with most-parsimonious VDJ recombination scenarios. In a later analysis, each TCR beta chain was defined by its CDR3 amino acid sequence together with its V-gene family, and reads lacking a unique V-gene family were excluded. In a later analysis, some 600 highly shared, low-generation-probability nucleotide sequences were removed to address suspected cross-contamination and a sequencing artifact. In a later analysis, a clonal expansion index for each public chain was calculated from normalized within-repertoire ranks of inferred template counts. Generation probabilities in a later analysis came from a VDJ recombination model fitted to out-of-frame rearrangements, and those results were checked against IGoR. In a later analysis, TCR-TCR, TCR-HLA and TCR-CMV co-occurrence was scored with hypergeometric tests, and a repertoire-size bias correction was applied to TCR pairs. In a later analysis, false discovery rates were estimated by permuting HLA or CMV assignments 20 times. A later analysis grouped co-occurring TCRs with DBSCAN, adding TCRdist sequence similarity when clustering within HLA-allele-positive subsets. Repertoires with fewer than 30,000 or more than 120,000 public chains, plus five repertoires with anomalous nucleotide sharing, were excluded from co-occurrence clustering. Sourced from immuneACCESS, this table was stored by TCRdb with only in-frame sequences that have V and J called. A share of the clones is absent; for the studies checked, an unresolved V gene accounts for under half, and the remainder has no known explanation. The V and J calls and clone size were taken over from that table, and D and trimming were inferred from the DNA. This sample holds roughly 190,000 clones; roughly 9.5% were observed only once. Approximately 1.5% of the sample belongs to the ten largest clones.

There are 13 amino acids in the CDR3, from cysteine to phenylalanine inclusive. Only the CDR3 DNA stays, 39 bases, in frame from base 1. The germline ends are 5 bases apart after V is trimmed by 0 bases and J by 2 bases. The germline V gene provides CDR1 SGHRS and CDR2 YFSETQ. This receptor was obtained from a woman aged 25-40 years in good health and CMV-seropositive. The sequence links TRBV5-1 to TRBJ2-5; a tentative D call is TRBD1 (5 bases match). The sample comprised PBMCs. The DNA sequence is as follows: TGCGCCAGCAGCTTGGGACAGCAAGAGACCCAGTACTTC. Translated, it reads CASSLGQQETQYF.